These 4 T cell receptor beta chains came from one sample sequenced in a study of cytotoxic CD8 clonotypes in ibrutinib-treated CLL. Clones were sequenced by immunoSEQ multiplex PCR, and TCRdb holds only the in-frame ones, with some missing. This sample yields over 250,000 clones, of which around 69% are seen a single time; approximately 5.1% belongs to the top ten. This sample comprised PBMCs, obtained at disease progression, from a patient treated with ibrutinib. These receptors came from a human donor with chronic lymphocytic leukemia.

The chain combines TRBV12-5 with TRBJ2-5; 11 bases agree with TRBD2. Trimming took 1 base from V and 2 from J; bases not matched to a gene: 3. This CDR3 spans 16 amino acids. Germline V gene sequence: CDR1 LGHNT, CDR2 FRNRAP. In DNA form, the CDR3 reads TGTGCTAGTGGTTTGGCGGTAGCGGGAGGGCAAGAGACCCAGTACTTC. Amino acid sequence: CASGLAVAGGQETQYF.

This clone was recorded a few times. The chain uses TRBV9 and TRBJ2-1; 11 nucleotides align to TRBD2. The germline V gene has CDR1 SGDLS and CDR2 YYNGEE. Trimming cost V 3 bases and J 10 bases; bases outside gene matches: 12. The CDR3 runs to 16 residues. CDR3: CASSGSTSGILEEQFF. CDR3 bases: TGTGCCAGCAGCGGATCGACTAGCGGGATTCTTGAGGAGCAGTTCTTC.

The V call is TRBV7-9, the J call TRBJ1-2, with 7 bases that match TRBD1. Trimming took 5 bases from V and 4 from J; bases not matched to a gene: 4. Germline CDR1 and CDR2: SEHNR and FQNEAQ (reference sequence). The CDR3 length is 13 residues. The chain's CDR3 is CASSGGQIYGYTF. DNA of the CDR3: TGTGCCAGCAGCGGGGGACAGATCTATGGCTACACCTTC.

CDR3 bases: TGTGCCAGCAGTTACCAAGAGACCCAGTACTTC. It encodes CASSYQETQYF. The chain uses TRBV27 and TRBJ2-5; the D is unclear. V lost 4 bases and J 0 bases, leaving 0 bases between the germline ends. The germline V gene has CDR1 MNHEY and CDR2 SMNVEV (reference sequence). The CDR3 runs to 11 residues.